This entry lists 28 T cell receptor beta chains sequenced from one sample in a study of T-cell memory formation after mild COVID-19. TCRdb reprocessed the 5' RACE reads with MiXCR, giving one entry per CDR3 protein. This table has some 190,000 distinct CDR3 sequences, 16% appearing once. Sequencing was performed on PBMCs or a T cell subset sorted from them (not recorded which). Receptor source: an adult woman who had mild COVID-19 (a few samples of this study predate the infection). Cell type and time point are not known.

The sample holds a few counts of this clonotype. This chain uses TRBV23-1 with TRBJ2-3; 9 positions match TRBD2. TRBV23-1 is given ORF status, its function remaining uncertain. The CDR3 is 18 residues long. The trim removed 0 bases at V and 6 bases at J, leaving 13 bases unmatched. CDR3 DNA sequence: TGCGCCAGCAGTCAATCACCCCCCCGGACTAGCGAGGGGGATACGCAGTATTTT. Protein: CASSQSPPRTSEGDTQYF.

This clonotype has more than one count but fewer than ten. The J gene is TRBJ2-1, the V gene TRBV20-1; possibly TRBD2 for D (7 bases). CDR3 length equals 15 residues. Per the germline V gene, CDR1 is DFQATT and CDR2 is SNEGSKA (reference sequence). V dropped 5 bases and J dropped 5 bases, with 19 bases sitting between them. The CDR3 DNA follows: TGCAGTGCTGCCCTCGGGGGCGGGGGCCACAATGAGCAGTTCTTC. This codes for CSAALGGGGHNEQFF.

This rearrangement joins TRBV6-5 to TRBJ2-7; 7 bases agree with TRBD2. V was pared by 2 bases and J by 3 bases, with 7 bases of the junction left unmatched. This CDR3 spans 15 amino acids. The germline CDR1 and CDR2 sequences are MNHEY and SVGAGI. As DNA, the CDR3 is TGTGCCAGCAGTTACAGGTCTAGCGGAAGCTACGAGCAGTACTTC. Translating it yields CASSYRSSGSYEQYF.

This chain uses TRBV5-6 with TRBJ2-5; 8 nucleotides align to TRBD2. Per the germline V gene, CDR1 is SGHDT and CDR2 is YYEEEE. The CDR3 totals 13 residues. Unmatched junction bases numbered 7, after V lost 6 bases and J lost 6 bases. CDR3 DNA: TGTGCCAGCACCTCCCCGGGAGGGAAGACCCAGTACTTC. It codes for CASTSPGGKTQYF. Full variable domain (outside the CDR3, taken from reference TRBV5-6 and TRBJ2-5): DAGVTQSPTHLIKTRGQQVTLRCSPKSGHDTVSWYQQALGQGPQFIFQYYEEEERQRGNFPDRFSGHQFPNYSSELNVNALLLGDSALYLCASTSPGGKTQYFGPGTRLLVL.

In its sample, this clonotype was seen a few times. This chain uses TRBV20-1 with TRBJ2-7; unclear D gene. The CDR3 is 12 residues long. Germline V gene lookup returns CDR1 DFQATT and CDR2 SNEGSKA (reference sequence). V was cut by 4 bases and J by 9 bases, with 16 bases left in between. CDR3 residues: CSAKVIRAAQYF. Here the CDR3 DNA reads TGCAGTGCTAAAGTGATCCGCGCGGCGCAGTACTTC.

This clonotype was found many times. In nucleotides, the CDR3 is TGTGCCAGCAGCGACCCCGGGACAAGGGGGACCTACGAGCAGTACTTC. This encodes CASSDPGTRGTYEQYF. The chain uses TRBV7-9 and TRBJ2-7; TRBD1 might be the D (6 bases). Trimming removed 5 bases at V and 2 bases at J, with 19 bases between. CDR3 length equals 16 residues. CDR1 and CDR2 from the germline V gene are SEHNR and FQNEAQ (reference sequence). The variable domain in full, completed from reference TRBV7-9 and TRBJ2-7, reads DTGVSQNPRHKITKRGQNVTFRCDPISEHNRLYWYRQTLGQGPEFLTYFQNEAQLEKSRLLSDRFSAERPKGSFSTLEIQRTEQGDSAMYLCASSDPGTRGTYEQYFGPGTRLTVT.

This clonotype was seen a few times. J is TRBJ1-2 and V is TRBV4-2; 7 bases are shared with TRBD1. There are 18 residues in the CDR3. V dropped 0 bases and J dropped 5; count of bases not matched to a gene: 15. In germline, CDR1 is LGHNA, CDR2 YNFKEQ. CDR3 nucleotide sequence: TGTGCCAGCAGCCAAGACAGGGGGACACGTTCTCTGGGGTATGGCTACACCTTC. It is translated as CASSQDRGTRSLGYGYTF.

CDR3 loop: CASSSGTSGAYNEQFF. The CDR3 DNA sequence: TGTGCCAGCAGTTCCGGAACTAGCGGGGCATACAATGAGCAGTTCTTC. The J gene is TRBJ2-1, the V gene TRBV6-6; 10 bases line up with TRBD2. Germline V CDR1 and CDR2: MNHNY, SVGAGI (reference sequence). The CDR3 is 16 amino acids. With 4 bases clipped from V and 4 bases from J, the junction kept 7 bases outside the gene matches.

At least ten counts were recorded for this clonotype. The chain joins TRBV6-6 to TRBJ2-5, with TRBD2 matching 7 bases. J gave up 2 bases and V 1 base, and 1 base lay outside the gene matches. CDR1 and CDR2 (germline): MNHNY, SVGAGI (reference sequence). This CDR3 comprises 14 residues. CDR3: CASSYFGGQETQYF. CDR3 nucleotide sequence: TGTGCCAGCAGTTACTTCGGGGGGCAAGAGACCCAGTACTTC.

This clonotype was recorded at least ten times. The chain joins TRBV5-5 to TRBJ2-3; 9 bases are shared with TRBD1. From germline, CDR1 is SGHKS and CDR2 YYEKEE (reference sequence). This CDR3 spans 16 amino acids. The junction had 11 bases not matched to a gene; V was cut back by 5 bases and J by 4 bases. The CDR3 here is CASSRTGTGSADTQYF. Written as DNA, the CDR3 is TGTGCCAGCAGTAGAACCGGGACAGGGTCGGCAGATACGCAGTATTTT.

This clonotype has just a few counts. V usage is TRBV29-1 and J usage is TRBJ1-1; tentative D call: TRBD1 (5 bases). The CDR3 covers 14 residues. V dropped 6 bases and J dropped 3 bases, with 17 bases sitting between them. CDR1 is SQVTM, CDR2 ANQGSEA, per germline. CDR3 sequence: CSVTALGVDTEAFF. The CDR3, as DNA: TGCAGCGTAACCGCCCTAGGGGTAGACACTGAAGCTTTCTTT. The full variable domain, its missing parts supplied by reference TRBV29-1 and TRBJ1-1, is SAVISQKPSRDICQRGTSLTIQCQVDSQVTMMFWYRQQPGQSLTLIATANQGSEATYESGFVIDKFPISRPNLTFSTLTVSNMSPEDSSIYLCSVTALGVDTEAFFGQGTRLTVV.

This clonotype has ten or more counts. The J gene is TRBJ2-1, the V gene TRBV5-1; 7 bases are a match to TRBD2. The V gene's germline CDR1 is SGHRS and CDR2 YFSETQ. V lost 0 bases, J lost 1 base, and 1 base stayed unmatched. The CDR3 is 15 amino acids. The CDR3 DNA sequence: TGCGCCAGCAGCTTGGGCGGGGGATCCTACAATGAGCAGTTCTTC. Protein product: CASSLGGGSYNEQFF.

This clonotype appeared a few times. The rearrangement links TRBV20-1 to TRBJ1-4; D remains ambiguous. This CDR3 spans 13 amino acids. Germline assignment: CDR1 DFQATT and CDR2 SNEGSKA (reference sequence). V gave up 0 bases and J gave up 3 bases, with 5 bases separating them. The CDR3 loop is CSARDIANEKLFF. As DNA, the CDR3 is TGCAGTGCTAGAGATATAGCTAATGAAAAACTGTTTTTT.

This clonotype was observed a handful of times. Here the CDR3 DNA reads TGTGCCAGCATGCGGGGACTTCGCGCCTCCGAGCAGTACTTC. Protein product: CASMRGLRASEQYF. The chain links TRBV2 to TRBJ2-7; the D gene is possibly TRBD2 (6 bases). The CDR3 length is 14 residues. Trimming removed 7 bases at V and 6 bases at J, with 19 bases between. The germline V gene has CDR1 SNHLY and CDR2 FYNNEI.

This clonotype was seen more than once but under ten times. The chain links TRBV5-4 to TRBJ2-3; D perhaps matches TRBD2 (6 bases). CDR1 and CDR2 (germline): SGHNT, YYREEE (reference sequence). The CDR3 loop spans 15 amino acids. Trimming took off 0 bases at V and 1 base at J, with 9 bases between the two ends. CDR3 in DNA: TGTGCCAGCAGCTTGGTAGTAGCGGGCACAGATACGCAGTATTTT. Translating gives CASSLVVAGTDTQYF.

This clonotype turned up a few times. CDR3 residues: CASSLVGWGTEAFF. CDR3 in DNA: TGTGCCAGCAGTTTAGTGGGATGGGGCACTGAAGCTTTCTTT. This chain uses TRBV12-3 or TRBV12-4 with TRBJ1-1; D gene unclear. The CDR3 covers 14 residues. V shed 1 base and J shed 4 bases, with 10 bases lying between them.

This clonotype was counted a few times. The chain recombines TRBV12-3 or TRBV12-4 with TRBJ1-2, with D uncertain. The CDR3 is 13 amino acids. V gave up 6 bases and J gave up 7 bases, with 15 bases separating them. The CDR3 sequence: CASSPSTTSGYTF. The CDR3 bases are TGTGCCAGCAGCCCGAGTACCACCTCTGGCTACACCTTC.

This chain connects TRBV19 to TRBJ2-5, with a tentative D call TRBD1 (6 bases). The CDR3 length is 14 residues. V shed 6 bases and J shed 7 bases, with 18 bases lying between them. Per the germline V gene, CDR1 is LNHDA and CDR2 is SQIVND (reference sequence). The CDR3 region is CASRRTDILGTQYF. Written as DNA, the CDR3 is TGTGCCAGTAGGAGGACAGACATCCTAGGGACCCAGTACTTC.

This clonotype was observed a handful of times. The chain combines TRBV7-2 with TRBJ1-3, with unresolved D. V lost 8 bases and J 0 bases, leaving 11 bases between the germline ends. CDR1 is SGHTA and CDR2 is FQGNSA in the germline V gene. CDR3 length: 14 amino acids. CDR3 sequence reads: CASARQSSGNTIYF. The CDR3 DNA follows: TGTGCCAGCGCCCGGCAGAGCTCTGGAAACACCATATATTTT.

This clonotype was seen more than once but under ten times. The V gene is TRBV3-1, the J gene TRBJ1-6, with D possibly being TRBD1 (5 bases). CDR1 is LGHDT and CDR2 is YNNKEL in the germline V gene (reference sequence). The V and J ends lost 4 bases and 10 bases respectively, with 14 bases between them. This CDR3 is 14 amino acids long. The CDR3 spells CASSPRGEGSPLHF. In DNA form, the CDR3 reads TGTGCCAGCAGCCCCCGGGGCGAGGGGTCACCCCTCCACTTT.

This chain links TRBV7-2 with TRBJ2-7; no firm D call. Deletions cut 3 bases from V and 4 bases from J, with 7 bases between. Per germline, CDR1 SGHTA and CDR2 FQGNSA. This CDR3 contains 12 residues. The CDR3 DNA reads TGTGCCAGCAGCTTGGAGAAGTACGAGCAGTACTTC. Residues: CASSLEKYEQYF.

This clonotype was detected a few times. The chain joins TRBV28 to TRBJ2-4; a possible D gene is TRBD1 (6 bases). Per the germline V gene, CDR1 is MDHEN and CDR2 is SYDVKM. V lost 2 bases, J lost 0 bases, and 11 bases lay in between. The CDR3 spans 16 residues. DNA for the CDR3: TGTGCCAGCAGTTTAGACAGGTCGACAGCCAAAAACATTCAGTACTTC. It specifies CASSLDRSTAKNIQYF.

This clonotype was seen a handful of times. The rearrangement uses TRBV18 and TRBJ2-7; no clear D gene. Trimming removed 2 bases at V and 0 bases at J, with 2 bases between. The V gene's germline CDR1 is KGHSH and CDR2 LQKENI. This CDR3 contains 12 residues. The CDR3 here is CASSPTSYEQYF. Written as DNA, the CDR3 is TGTGCCAGCTCACCAACCTCCTACGAGCAGTACTTC. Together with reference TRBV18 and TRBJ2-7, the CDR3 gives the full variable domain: NAGVMQNPRHLVRRRGQEARLRCSPMKGHSHVYWYRQLPEEGLKFMVYLQKENIIDESGMPKERFSAEFPKEGPSILRIQQVVRGDSAAYFCASSPTSYEQYFGPGTRLTVT.

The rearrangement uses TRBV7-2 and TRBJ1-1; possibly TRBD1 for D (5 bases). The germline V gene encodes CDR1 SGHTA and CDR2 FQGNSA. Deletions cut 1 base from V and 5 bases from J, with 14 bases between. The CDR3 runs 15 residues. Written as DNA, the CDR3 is TGTGCCAGCAGCTTAGGCGGGGGGAGGAGAACTGAAGCTTTCTTT. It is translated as CASSLGGGRRTEAFF.

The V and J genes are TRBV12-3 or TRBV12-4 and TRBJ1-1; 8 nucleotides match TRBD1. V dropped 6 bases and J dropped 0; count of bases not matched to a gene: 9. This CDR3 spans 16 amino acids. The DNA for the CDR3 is TGTGCCAGCAGAAAAGGTGGACAGGGATTGAACACTGAAGCTTTCTTT. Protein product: CASRKGGQGLNTEAFF.

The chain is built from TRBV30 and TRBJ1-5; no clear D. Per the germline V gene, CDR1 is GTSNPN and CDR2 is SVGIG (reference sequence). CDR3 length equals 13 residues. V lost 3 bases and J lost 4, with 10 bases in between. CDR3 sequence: CAWSPVGNQPQHF. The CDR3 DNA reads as TGTGCCTGGAGCCCGGTGGGGAATCAGCCCCAGCATTTT.

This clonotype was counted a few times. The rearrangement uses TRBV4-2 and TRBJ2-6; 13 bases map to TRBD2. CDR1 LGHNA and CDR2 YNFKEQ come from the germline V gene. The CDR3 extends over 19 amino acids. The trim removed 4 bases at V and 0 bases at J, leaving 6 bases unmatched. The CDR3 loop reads CASSPDTSGRASGANVLTF. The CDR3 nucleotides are TGTGCCAGCAGCCCAGATACTAGCGGGAGGGCCTCTGGGGCCAACGTCCTGACTTTC.

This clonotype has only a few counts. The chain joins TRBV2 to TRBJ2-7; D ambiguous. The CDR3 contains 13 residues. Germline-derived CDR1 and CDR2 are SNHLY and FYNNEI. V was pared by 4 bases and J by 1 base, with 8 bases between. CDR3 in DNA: TGTGCCAGCAGTGTAGGTTTGTCCTACGAGCAGTACTTC. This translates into CASSVGLSYEQYF.